This T cell receptor beta chain was sequenced during a study of T-cell memory formation after mild COVID-19. Points from the study as a whole: Pre-infection memory held some responding clones, suggesting pre-existing cross-reactive T cells responded.

Concerning this clonotype itself: Its matching antigen is unknown.

This CDR3 has 15 amino acids. Trimming cost V 5 bases and J 8 bases, with 19 bases left between them. The germline V gene encodes CDR1 SGHVS and CDR2 FQNEAQ. TCR alpha and TCR beta cDNA libraries with sample barcodes and UMIs came from 5'RACE using constant-segment primers. TCRdb reprocessed the 5' RACE reads via MiXCR and lists one record per CDR3 protein. The repertoire holds 250,000 to 350,000 distinct CDR3 sequences, roughly an eighth seen once, with 21% in the top ten. The sequencing input was PBMCs or a T cell subset sorted from them (not recorded which). The chain is built from TRBV7-8 and TRBJ2-1; D possibly corresponds to TRBD2 (7 bases). This TCR was recovered from a man aged 18 to 29 who had mild COVID-19 (a few samples of this study predate the infection). Cell type and time point are not known. This CDR3 reads CASSRAGGGVDEQFF. The DNA for the CDR3 is TGTGCCAGCAGCCGTGCGGGCGGGGGCGTGGATGAGCAGTTCTTC.